This T cell receptor (beta chain) emerged from a study of molecular identifiers for immune sequencing clone quantification. Germline assignment: CDR1 LGHDT and CDR2 YNNKEL (reference sequence). CDR3 length equals 18 residues. Trimming at V came to 1 base and at J to 8 bases, leaving 13 bases not matched to a gene. TCRdb reanalysed the PCR reads using MiXCR and keeps one entry per CDR3 protein. The sample yields about 510,000 distinct CDR3 sequences, about 20% seen once. This receptor was obtained from a human donor in good health. Some libraries in this study had Jurkat cell RNA spiked in. The J gene is TRBJ2-4, the V gene TRBV3-1; 11 bases match TRBD2. Sequenced sample: naive CD8+ T cells from blood, with Jurkat cell RNA spiked in. The subset is: FACS-sorted CD8+CD4-CCR7+CD45RA+ naive T cells. CDR3 protein: CASSQVRLAGGPPDIQYF. The CDR3 DNA sequence: TGTGCCAGCAGCCAAGTGCGGCTAGCGGGAGGCCCCCCAGACATTCAGTACTTC.